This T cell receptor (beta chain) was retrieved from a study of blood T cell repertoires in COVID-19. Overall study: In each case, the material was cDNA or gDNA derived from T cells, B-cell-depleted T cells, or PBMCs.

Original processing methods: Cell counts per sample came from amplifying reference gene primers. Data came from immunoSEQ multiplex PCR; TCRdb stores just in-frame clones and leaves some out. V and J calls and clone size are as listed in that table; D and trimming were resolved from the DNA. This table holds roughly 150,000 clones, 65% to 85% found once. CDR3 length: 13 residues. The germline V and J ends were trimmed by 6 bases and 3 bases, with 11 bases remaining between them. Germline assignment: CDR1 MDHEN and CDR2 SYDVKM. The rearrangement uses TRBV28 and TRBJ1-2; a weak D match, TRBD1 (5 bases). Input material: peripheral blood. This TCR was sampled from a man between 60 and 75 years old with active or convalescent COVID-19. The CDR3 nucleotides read TGTGCCAGCAGACAGGTGGGGCACTATGGCTACACCTTC. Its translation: CASRQVGHYGYTF.